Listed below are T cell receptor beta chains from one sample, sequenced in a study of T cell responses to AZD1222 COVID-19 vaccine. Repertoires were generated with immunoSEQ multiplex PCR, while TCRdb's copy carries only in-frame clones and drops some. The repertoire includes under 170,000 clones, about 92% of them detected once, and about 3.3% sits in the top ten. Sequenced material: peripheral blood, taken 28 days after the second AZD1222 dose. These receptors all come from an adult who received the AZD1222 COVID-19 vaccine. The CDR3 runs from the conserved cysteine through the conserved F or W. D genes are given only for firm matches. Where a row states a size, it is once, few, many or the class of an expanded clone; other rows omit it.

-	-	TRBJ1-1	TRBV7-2	CASSLGYWEGVRTEAFF	TGTGCCAGCAGCTTAGGTTACTGGGAGGGGGTCCGGACTGAAGCTTTCTTT
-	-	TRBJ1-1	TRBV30	CAWSFTLRSTEAFF	TGTGCCTGGAGCTTTACCCTCAGGTCCACTGAAGCTTTCTTT
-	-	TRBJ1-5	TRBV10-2	CASSAQGNQPQHF	TGCGCCAGCAGTGCGCAGGGGAATCAGCCCCAGCATTTT
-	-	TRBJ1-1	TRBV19	CASSTLWTEMNTEAFF	TGTGCCAGTAGTACACTCTGGACAGAGATGAACACTGAAGCTTTCTTT
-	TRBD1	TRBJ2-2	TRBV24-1	CATSDPRQGYTGELFF	TGTGCCACCAGTGATCCCCGACAGGGGTACACCGGGGAGCTGTTTTTT
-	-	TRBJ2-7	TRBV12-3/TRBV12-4	CASSNQRTYEQYF	TGTGCCAGCAGTAACCAGAGAACCTACGAGCAGTACTTC
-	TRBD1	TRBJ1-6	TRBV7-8	CASSFVGTVNSPLHF	TGTGCCAGCAGCTTTGTAGGGACAGTTAATTCACCCCTCCACTTT
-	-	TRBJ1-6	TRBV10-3	CAISGDVGNAPLHF	TGTGCCATCAGTGGGGACGTCGGCAACGCTCCCCTCCACTTT
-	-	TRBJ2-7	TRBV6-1	CASSGAVPYEQYF	TGTGCCAGCAGTGGCGCAGTACCCTACGAGCAGTACTTC
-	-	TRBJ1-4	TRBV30	CAWSVAGVNEKLFF	TGTGCCTGGAGTGTGGCAGGTGTTAATGAAAAACTGTTTTTT
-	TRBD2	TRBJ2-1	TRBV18	CASSPFGLAGRGLTEQFF	TGTGCCAGCTCACCATTCGGACTAGCGGGTCGCGGATTGACCGAGCAGTTCTTC
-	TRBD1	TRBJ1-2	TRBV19	CASSAGQGIYGYTF	TGTGCCAGTAGCGCGGGACAGGGAATCTATGGCTACACCTTC
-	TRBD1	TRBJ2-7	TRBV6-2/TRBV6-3	CASSFSGGPSYEQYF	TGTGCCAGCAGTTTTTCAGGGGGCCCCTCCTACGAGCAGTACTTC
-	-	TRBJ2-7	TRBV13	CASSATEFQGSYEQYF	TGTGCCAGCAGCGCGACTGAGTTTCAGGGATCTTACGAGCAGTACTTC
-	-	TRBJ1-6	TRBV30	CAWSVGSSYNSPLHF	TGTGCCTGGAGTGTAGGGAGCTCCTATAATTCACCCCTCCACTTT
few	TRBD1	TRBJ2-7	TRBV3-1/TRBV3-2	CASSHRRQGSSEQYF	TGTGCCAGCAGCCACCGACGACAGGGATCAAGCGAGCAGTACTTC
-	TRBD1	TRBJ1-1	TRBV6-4	CASRMGQGTTEAFF	TGTGCCAGCAGGATGGGACAGGGTACCACTGAAGCTTTCTTT
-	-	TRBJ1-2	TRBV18	CASSPEGRFGYTF	TGTGCCAGCTCTCCTGAGGGGCGATTTGGCTACACCTTC
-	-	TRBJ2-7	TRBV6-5	CASRSEGYYEQYF	TGTGCCAGCAGATCCGAAGGGTACTACGAGCAGTACTTC
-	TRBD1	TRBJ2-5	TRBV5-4	CASSLAGTAKETQYF	TGTGCCAGCAGCTTGGCCGGGACAGCAAAAGAGACCCAGTACTTC
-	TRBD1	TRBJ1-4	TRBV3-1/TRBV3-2	CASSQGSGGYEKLFF	TGTGCCAGCAGCCAAGGATCAGGGGGCTATGAAAAACTGTTTTTT
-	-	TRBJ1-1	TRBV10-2	CASSGGRRGPEAFF	TGCGCCAGCAGCGGGGGGCGCAGAGGACCTGAAGCTTTCTTT
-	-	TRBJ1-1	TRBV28	CASSFRRAGNTEAFF	TGTGCCAGCAGTTTTCGAAGGGCGGGGAACACTGAAGCTTTCTTT
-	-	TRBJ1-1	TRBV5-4	CASSSGGGNTEAFF	TGTGCCAGCAGCTCCGGGGGGGGAAACACTGAAGCTTTCTTT
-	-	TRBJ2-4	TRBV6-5	CASTPTILPKDIQYF	TGTGCCAGCACGCCGACTATTTTACCGAAAGACATTCAGTACTTC
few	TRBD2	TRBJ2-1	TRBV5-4	CASSPPLRTSGVYNEQFF	TGTGCCAGCAGCCCTCCCCTCCGGACTAGCGGAGTATACAATGAGCAGTTCTTC
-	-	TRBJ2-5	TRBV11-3	CASSLDRARETQYF	TGTGCCAGCAGCTTAGACAGGGCCAGGGAGACCCAGTACTTC
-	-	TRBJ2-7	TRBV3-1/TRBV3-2	CASSGLGGSYEQYF	TGTGCCAGCTCAGGATTAGGGGGCTCCTACGAGCAGTACTTC
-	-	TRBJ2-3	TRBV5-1	CASSPGFTVSDTQYF	TGCGCCAGCAGCCCCGGATTTACGGTGTCAGATACGCAGTATTTT
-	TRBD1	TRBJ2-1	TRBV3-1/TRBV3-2	CASSQEGTGGYNEQFF	TGTGCCAGCAGCCAAGAGGGGACAGGGGGATACAATGAGCAGTTCTTC
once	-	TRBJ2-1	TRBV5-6	CASSPWEPGRINEQFF	TGTGCCAGCAGCCCCTGGGAACCAGGGCGAATCAATGAGCAGTTCTTC
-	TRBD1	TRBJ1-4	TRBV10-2	CANPRQGCEKLFF	TGCGCCAACCCGAGACAGGGATGTGAAAAACTGTTTTTT
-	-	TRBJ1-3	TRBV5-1	CASSYLGGTLSGNTIYF	TGCGCCAGCAGCTACCTTGGAGGGACTCTCTCTGGAAACACCATATATTTT
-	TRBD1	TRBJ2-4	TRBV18	CASSPQQGAKNIQYF	TGTGCCAGCTCACCACAACAGGGGGCCAAAAACATTCAGTACTTC
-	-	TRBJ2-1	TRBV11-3	CASSLAGVHYNEQFF	TGTGCCAGCAGCTTAGCCGGAGTCCACTACAATGAGCAGTTCTTC
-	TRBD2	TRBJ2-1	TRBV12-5	CARFIKRELSYNEQFF	TGTGCTAGGTTCATTAAGCGGGAGCTGAGCTACAATGAGCAGTTCTTC
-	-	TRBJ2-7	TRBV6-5	CASSKRSREQYF	TGTGCCAGCAGCAAGCGGTCGCGGGAGCAGTACTTC
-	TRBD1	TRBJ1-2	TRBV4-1	CASSQGQGAIGGYTF	TGCGCCAGCAGCCAGGGACAGGGGGCGATAGGAGGCTACACCTTC
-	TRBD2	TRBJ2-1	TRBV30	CAWTKSGGVWNEQFF	TGTGCCTGGACTAAGAGTGGGGGGGTGTGGAATGAGCAGTTCTTC
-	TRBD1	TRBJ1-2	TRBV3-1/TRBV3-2	CASKDRGAYGYTF	TGTGCCAGCAAGGACAGGGGGGCATATGGCTACACCTTC
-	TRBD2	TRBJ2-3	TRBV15	CATSPRTSIDTQYF	TGTGCCACCAGCCCCCGGACTAGCATTGATACGCAGTATTTT
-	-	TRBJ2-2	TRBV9	CASSVVEGRGGELFF	TGTGCCAGCAGCGTAGTTGAGGGCCGGGGCGGGGAGCTGTTTTTT
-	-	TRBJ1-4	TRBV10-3	CATQPGTPREKLFF	TGTGCCACCCAACCAGGGACGCCCCGAGAAAAACTGTTTTTT
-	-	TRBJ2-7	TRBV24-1	CATSGANTYEQYF	TGTGCCACCAGTGGGGCAAATACCTACGAGCAGTACTTC
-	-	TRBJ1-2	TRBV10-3	CAISDHGTAYGYTF	TGTGCCATCAGTGACCACGGGACCGCCTATGGCTACACCTTC
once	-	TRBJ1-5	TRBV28	CASRDPLGQGGAMSNQPQHF	TGTGCCAGCAGGGATCCTCTAGGGCAGGGAGGCGCTATGAGCAATCAGCCCCAGCATTTT
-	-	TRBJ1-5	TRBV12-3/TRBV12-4	CASSLNQPQHF	TGTGCCAGCAGTTTAAATCAGCCCCAGCATTTT
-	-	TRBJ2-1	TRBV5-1	CASSFSGTLNEQFF	TGCGCCAGCAGCTTCTCCGGGACTCTCAATGAGCAGTTCTTC
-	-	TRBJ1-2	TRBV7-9	CASSLAGQPASYGYTF	TGTGCCAGCAGCTTAGCTGGACAGCCAGCTTCCTATGGCTACACCTTC
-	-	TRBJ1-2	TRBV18	CASSPPSQPNYGYTF	TGTGCCAGCTCACCACCGTCACAGCCTAACTATGGCTACACCTTC
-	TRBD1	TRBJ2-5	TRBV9	CASSRGQGYQETQYF	TGTGCCAGCAGCAGGGGACAGGGGTACCAAGAGACCCAGTACTTC
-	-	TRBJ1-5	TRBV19	CASSIERVSNQPQHF	TGTGCCAGTAGTATAGAAAGGGTTAGCAATCAGCCCCAGCATTTT
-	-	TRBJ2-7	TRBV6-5	CACGRKEHYEQYF	TGTGCCTGTGGGAGGAAGGAACACTACGAGCAGTACTTC
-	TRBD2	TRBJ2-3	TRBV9	CASSQTGTTSTDTQYF	TGTGCCAGCAGCCAAACCGGGACTACTAGCACAGATACGCAGTATTTT
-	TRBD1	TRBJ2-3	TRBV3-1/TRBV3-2	CASSHSTGQGRLSSTDTQYF	TGTGCCAGCAGCCACTCCACGGGACAGGGCCGACTTTCTAGCACAGATACGCAGTATTTT